The 10 T cell receptor beta chains presented below share a single source sample, sequenced in a study of siplizumab effects on memory and regulatory T cells. TCRdb keeps only in-frame clones here, not all; method: immunoSEQ multiplex PCR. This sample has over 70,000 clones, with about 87% found just once. The sequencing input was CD4+ T cells sorted from blood. The origin of the receptors is a human donor in good health.

This clone was observed a handful of times. The chain joins TRBV7-9 to TRBJ2-2; D may be TRBD1 (6 bases). CDR1 is SEHNR and CDR2 is FQNEAQ in the germline V gene (reference sequence). This CDR3 has 15 residues. Trimming shortened V by 3 bases and J by 3 bases, and 11 bases separated the two germline ends. CDR3 bases: TGTGCCAGCAGCTTGGGCAACAGGGACACCGGGGAGCTGTTTTTT. Amino acid sequence: CASSLGNRDTGELFF.

A single count supports this clone. The V call is TRBV28, the J call TRBJ1-3, with TRBD1 identical over 9 bases. Losses at the gene ends were 5 bases for V and 1 base for J; bases not matched to a gene: 3. Germline V lookup: CDR1 MDHEN, CDR2 SYDVKM. This CDR3 is 15 amino acids long. Written as DNA, the CDR3 is TGTGCCAGCAGTCGACAGGGGGGTTCTGGAAACACCATATATTTT. Translating gives CASSRQGGSGNTIYF.

The CDR3 DNA reads TGTGCCTGGAGGGTCTTGGGGGATTCACCCCTCCACTTT. Its translation: CAWRVLGDSPLHF. The chain has TRBV30 and TRBJ1-6; weak D call: TRBD1 (5 bases). V lost 3 bases, J lost 8 bases, and 11 bases lay in between. This CDR3 has 13 amino acids. Looked up from germline, CDR1 is GTSNPN and CDR2 is SVGIG (reference sequence).

The chain joins TRBV19 to TRBJ2-1, with TRBD1 matching 8 bases. This CDR3 spans 14 amino acids. Looked up from germline, CDR1 is LNHDA and CDR2 is SQIVND (reference sequence). Trimming at V came to 4 bases and at J to 9 bases, leaving 8 bases not matched to a gene. The CDR3 DNA reads as TGTGCCAGTAGTACTGAGGACAGGGTAACTGAGCAGTTCTTC. It is translated as CASSTEDRVTEQFF. The whole variable domain, remainder taken from reference TRBV19 and TRBJ2-1, is DGGITQSPKYLFRKEGQNVTLSCEQNLNHDAMYWYRQDPGQGLRLIYYSQIVNDFQKGDIAEGYSVSREKKESFPLTVTSAQKNPTAFYLCASSTEDRVTEQFFGPGTRLTVL.

The chain is built from TRBV18 and TRBJ1-2; D is undetermined. With 6 bases removed from V and 8 bases from J, the gap between germline ends came to 16 bases. The CDR3 runs to 13 residues. Germline CDR1 and CDR2: KGHSH and LQKENI. CDR3 region: CASSGEGPGGYTF. In nucleotides, the CDR3 is TGTGCCAGCTCCGGGGAAGGGCCTGGGGGCTACACCTTC.

The chain is built from TRBV28 and TRBJ1-5; 12 nucleotides match TRBD1. Per germline, CDR1 MDHEN and CDR2 SYDVKM. This CDR3 region has 15 residues. The junction had 3 bases not matched to a gene; V was cut back by 4 bases and J by 5 bases. CDR3 loop: CASSSGTGGYQPQHF. The CDR3 coding sequence is TGTGCCAGCAGTTCCGGGACAGGGGGCTATCAGCCCCAGCATTTT.

Details on this clone: Sequence at one end of the junction differs from germline and may be a read error. This sequence joins TRBV28 and TRBJ2-1; TRBD1 matches 11 bases. CDR3 length equals 16 residues. Looked up from germline, CDR1 is MDHEN and CDR2 is SYDVKM. In nucleotides, the CDR3 is TGTGCCAGCAGTTTGGCGGGACAGGGGGTATTGAATGGGCAGTTCTTC. It is translated as CASSLAGQGVLNGQFF.

J is TRBJ2-7 and V is TRBV29-1; D ambiguous. In germline, CDR1 is SQVTM, CDR2 ANQGSEA. The CDR3 consists of 10 residues. With 5 bases removed from V and 0 bases from J, the gap between germline ends came to 2 bases. The DNA for the CDR3 is TGCAGCGTTTCCTCCTACGAGCAGTACTTC. Translating gives CSVSSYEQYF.

The J gene is TRBJ2-2, the V gene TRBV7-8, with D possibly called TRBD1 or TRBD2 (6 bases each). Trimming removed 6 bases at V and 4 bases at J, with 18 bases between. Germline values: CDR1 SGHVS, CDR2 FQNEAQ. The CDR3 sequence is 16 residues long. CDR3 region: CASRARGPPITGELFF. CDR3 sequence (DNA): TGTGCCAGCAGGGCCCGGGGGCCGCCAATCACCGGGGAGCTGTTTTTT.

This chain uses TRBV18 with TRBJ1-2; D might be TRBD1 (6 bases). The CDR3 sequence is 16 residues long. Germline lookup yields CDR1 KGHSH and CDR2 LQKENI. Trimming shortened V by 3 bases and J by 4 bases, and 18 bases separated the two germline ends. CDR3 in amino acids: CASSPPGAATVYGYTF. CDR3 coding DNA: TGTGCCAGCTCACCCCCGGGGGCAGCCACTGTCTATGGCTACACCTTC.